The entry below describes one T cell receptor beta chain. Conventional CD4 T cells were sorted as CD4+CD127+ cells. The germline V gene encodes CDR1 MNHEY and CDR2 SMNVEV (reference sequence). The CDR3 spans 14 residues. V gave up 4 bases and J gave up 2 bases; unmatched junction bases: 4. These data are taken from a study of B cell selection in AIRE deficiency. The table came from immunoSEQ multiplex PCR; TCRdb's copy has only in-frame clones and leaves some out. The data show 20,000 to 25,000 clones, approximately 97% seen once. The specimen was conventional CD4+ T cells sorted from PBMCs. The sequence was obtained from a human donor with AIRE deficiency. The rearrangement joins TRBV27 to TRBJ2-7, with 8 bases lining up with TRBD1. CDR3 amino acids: CASSWGQVPYEQYF. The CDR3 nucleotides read TGTGCCAGCAGTTGGGGACAGGTGCCCTACGAGCAGTACTTC.